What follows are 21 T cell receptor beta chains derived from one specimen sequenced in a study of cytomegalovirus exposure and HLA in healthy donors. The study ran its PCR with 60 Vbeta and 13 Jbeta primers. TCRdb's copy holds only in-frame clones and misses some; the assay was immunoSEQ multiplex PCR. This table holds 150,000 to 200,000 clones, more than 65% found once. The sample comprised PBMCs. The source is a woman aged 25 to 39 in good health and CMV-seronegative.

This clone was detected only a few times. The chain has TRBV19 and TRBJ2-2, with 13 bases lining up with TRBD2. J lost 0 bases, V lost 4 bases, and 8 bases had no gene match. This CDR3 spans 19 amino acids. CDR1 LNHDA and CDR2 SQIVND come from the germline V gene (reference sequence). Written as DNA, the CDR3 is TGTGCCAGTAGTACAGGGACTAGCGGGGATTTCGCGAACACCGGGGAGCTGTTTTTT. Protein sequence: CASSTGTSGDFANTGELFF.

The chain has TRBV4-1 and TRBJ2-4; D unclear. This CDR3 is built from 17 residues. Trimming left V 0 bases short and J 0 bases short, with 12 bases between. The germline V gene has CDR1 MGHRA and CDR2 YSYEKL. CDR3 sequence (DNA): TGCGCCAGCAGCCAAGATTGGAGAACTCTAGCCAAAAACATTCAGTACTTC. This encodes CASSQDWRTLAKNIQYF.

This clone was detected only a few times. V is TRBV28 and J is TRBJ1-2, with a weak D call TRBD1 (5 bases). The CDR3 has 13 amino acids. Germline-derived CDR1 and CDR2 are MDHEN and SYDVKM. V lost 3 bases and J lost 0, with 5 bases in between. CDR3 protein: CASSFRANYGYTF. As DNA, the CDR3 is TGTGCCAGCAGTTTCAGGGCTAACTATGGCTACACCTTC.

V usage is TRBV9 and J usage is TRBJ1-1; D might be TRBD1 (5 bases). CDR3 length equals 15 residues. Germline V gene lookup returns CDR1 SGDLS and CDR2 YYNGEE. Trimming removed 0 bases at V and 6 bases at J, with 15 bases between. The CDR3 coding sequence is TGTGCCAGCAGCGTAGGGGGAGGGGTCGGGGCTGAAGCTTTCTTT. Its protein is CASSVGGGVGAEAFF.

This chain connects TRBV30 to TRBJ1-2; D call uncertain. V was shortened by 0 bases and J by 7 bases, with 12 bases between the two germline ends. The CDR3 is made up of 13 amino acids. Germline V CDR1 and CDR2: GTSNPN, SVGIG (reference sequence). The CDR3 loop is CAWSVVLGAGYTF. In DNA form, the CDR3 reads TGTGCCTGGAGTGTGGTTTTGGGAGCTGGCTACACCTTC.

The DNA of the CDR3 is TGTGCCAGCAGCCACCGAACAGGGGGTAGCTACGAGCAGTACTTC. The encoded protein is CASSHRTGGSYEQYF. V gene TRBV14 combines with J gene TRBJ2-7, with 8 positions matching TRBD1. CDR1 is SGHDN and CDR2 is FVKESK in the germline V gene. V lost 3 bases, J lost 3 bases, and 7 bases stayed unmatched. The length of the CDR3 is 15 residues.

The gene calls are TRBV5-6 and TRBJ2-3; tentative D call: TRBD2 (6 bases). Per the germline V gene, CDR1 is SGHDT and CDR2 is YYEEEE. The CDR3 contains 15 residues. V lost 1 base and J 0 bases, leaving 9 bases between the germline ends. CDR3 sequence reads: CASSLFGGSTDTQYF. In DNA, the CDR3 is TGTGCCAGCAGCTTGTTTGGGGGGAGCACAGATACGCAGTATTTT.

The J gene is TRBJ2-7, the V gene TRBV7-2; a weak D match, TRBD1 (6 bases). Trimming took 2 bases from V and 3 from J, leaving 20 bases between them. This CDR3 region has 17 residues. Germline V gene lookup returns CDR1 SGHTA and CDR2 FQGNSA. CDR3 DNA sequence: TGTGCCAGCAGCTTACGGCAGGGGCGCGGGCTTCTCTACGAGCAGTACTTC. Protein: CASSLRQGRGLLYEQYF.

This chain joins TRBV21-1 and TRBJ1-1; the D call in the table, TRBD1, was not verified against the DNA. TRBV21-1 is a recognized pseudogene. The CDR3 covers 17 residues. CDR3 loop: CASSKGTGEGMNTEAFF. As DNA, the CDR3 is TGTGCCAGCAGCAAGGGGACAGGGGAGGGGATGAACACTGAAGCTTTCTTT.

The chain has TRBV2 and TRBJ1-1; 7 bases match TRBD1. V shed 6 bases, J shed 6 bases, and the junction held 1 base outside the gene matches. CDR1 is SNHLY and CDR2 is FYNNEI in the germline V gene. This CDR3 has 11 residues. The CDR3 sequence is CASRQGSEAFF. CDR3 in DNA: TGTGCCAGCAGACAGGGGTCTGAAGCTTTCTTT.

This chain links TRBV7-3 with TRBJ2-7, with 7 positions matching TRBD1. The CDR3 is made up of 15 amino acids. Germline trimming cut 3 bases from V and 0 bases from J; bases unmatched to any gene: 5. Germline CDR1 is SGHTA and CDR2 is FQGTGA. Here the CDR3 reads CASSLTGPLSYEQYF. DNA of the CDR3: TGTGCCAGCAGCTTGACAGGGCCCCTCTCCTACGAGCAGTACTTC.

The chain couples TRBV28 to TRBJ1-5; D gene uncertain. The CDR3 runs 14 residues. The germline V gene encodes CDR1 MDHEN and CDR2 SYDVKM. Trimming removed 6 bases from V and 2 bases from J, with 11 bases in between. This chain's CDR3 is CASSMGGGNQPQHF. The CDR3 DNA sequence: TGTGCCAGCAGCATGGGTGGAGGCAATCAGCCCCAGCATTTT.

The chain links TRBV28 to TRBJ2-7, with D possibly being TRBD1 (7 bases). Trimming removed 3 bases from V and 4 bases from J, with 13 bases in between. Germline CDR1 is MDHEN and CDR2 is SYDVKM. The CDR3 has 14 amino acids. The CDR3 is CASSFGGGQYEQYF. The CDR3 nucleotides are TGTGCCAGCAGTTTCGGAGGGGGACAGTACGAGCAGTACTTC.

CDR3 loop: CASSDPLPGLITPSSYNEQFF. The CDR3, as DNA: TGTGCCAGCAGTGACCCACTACCGGGACTGATCACACCCAGCTCCTACAATGAGCAGTTCTTC. This rearrangement joins TRBV6-4 to TRBJ2-1; a possible D gene is TRBD2 (6 bases). The V gene lost 2 bases and the J gene lost 0 bases, with 26 bases spanning the gap. CDR1 is MRHNA, CDR2 SNTAGT, per germline. The CDR3 runs 21 residues.

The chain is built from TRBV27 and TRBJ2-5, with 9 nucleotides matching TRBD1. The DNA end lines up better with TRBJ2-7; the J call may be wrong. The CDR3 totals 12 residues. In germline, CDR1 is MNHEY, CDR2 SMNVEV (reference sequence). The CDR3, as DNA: TGTGCCAGCAGTCACAGGGGGCACGAGCAGTACTTC. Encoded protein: CASSHRGHEQYF.

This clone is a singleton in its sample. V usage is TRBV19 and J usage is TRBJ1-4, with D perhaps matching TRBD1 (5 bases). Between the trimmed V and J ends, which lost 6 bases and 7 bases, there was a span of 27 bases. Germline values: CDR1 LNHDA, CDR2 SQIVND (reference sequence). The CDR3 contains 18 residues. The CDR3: CASRESGLGRWTSEKLFF. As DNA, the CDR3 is TGTGCCAGTAGAGAGAGTGGTCTAGGAAGGTGGACAAGTGAAAAACTGTTTTTT.

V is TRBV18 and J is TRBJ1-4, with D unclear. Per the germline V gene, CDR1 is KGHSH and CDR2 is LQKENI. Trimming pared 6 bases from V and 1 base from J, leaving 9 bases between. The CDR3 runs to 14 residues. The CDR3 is CASSPEGTNEKLFF. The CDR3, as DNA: TGTGCCAGCTCGCCGGAGGGAACTAATGAAAAACTGTTTTTT.

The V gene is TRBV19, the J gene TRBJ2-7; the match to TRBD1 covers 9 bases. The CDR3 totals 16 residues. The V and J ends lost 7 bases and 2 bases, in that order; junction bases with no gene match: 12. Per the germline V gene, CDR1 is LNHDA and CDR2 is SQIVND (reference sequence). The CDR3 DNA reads TGTGCCAGTACTAAAAATACCGGGACAGGGACCTACGAGCAGTACTTC. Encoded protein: CASTKNTGTGTYEQYF.

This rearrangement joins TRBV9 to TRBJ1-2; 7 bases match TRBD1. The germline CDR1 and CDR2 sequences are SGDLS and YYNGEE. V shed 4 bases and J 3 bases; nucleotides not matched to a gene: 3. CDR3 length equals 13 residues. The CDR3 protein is CASSFGQDYGYTF. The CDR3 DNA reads TGTGCCAGCAGCTTCGGACAGGACTATGGCTACACCTTC.

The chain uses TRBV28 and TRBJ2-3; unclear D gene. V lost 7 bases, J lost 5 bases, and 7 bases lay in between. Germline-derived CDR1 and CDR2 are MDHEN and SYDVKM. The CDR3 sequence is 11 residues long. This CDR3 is CASTARDTQYF. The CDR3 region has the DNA TGTGCCAGCACCGCCAGAGATACGCAGTATTTT.

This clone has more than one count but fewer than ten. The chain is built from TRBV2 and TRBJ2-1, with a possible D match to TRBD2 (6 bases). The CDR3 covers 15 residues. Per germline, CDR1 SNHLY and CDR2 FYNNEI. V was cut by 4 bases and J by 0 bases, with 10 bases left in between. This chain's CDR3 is CASSVDGSSYNEQFF. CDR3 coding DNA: TGTGCCAGCAGTGTCGACGGGAGCTCCTACAATGAGCAGTTCTTC.